These 27 T cell receptor beta chains were sequenced from one sample in a study of breast tumors, draining lymph nodes, adjacent tissues. Samples came from axillary lymph nodes draining the breast cancer. One entry per CDR3 protein results from TCRdb running MiXCR on the multiplex PCR reads. The sample lists approximately 300,000 distinct CDR3 sequences, around 30% occurring once. The sample consisted of axillary lymph node tissue. The receptors here all came from a female donor with breast cancer. Some clones in this sample may be carry-over from other donors' samples.

This clonotype was recorded many times. The V gene is TRBV7-2, the J gene TRBJ2-5, with 15 positions matching TRBD2. V lost 6 bases, J lost 4 bases, and 12 bases stayed unmatched. The CDR3 contains 18 residues. From germline, CDR1 is SGHTA and CDR2 FQGNSA. The CDR3 coding sequence is TGTGCCAGCAGAACCGGGACTAGCGGGAGGTGGGCCGGAGAGACCCAGTACTTC. It yields the protein CASRTGTSGRWAGETQYF.

The genes are TRBV6-5 and TRBJ1-1; 7 bases match TRBD1. V lost 6 bases and J lost 2; bases outside the gene matches: 6. CDR1 MNHEY and CDR2 SVGAGI come from the germline V gene. This CDR3 comprises 14 residues. Here the CDR3 DNA reads TGTGCCAGCAGCCTCGGACAGGTAAACACTGAAGCTTTCTTT. This gives the protein CASSLGQVNTEAFF.

This clonotype was observed many times. This rearrangement joins TRBV12-3 or TRBV12-4 to TRBJ2-3; D uncertain. The CDR3 is 14 amino acids. V was pared by 1 base and J by 2 bases, with 7 bases between. The CDR3 spells CASSLVVITDTQYF. The CDR3 DNA follows: TGTGCCAGCAGTTTAGTGGTAATCACAGATACGCAGTATTTT.

CDR3 residues: CASSWGQKETQYF. CDR3 nucleotide sequence: TGTGCCAGCAGTTGGGGACAGAAAGAGACCCAGTACTTC. V is TRBV28 and J is TRBJ2-5, with 7 positions matching TRBD1. The CDR3 is 13 amino acids. The germline V gene encodes CDR1 MDHEN and CDR2 SYDVKM. With 4 bases clipped from V and 3 bases from J, the junction kept 2 bases outside the gene matches. The full variable domain, completed using reference TRBV28 and TRBJ2-5, is DVKVTQSSRYLVKRTGEKVFLECVQDMDHENMFWYRQDPGLGLRLIYFSYDVKMKEKGDIPEGYSVSREKKERFSLILESASTNQTSMYLCASSWGQKETQYFGPGTRLLVL.

This clonotype appeared once. The junction shows a germline mismatch at one end, possibly a read error. V is TRBV4-2 and J is TRBJ2-7; 16 bases are a match to TRBD2. The germline CDR1 and CDR2 sequences are LGHNA and YNFKEQ. This CDR3 has 21 amino acids. CDR3 amino acids: CASSQEGGGGLAGGEGYEQHF. CDR3 sequence (DNA): TGTGCCAGCAGCCAAGAAGGGGGTGGGGGACTAGCGGGAGGGGAGGGCTACGAGCAGCACTTC.

This clonotype showed up many times. CDR3 nucleotide sequence: TGTGCCAGCCGGACAGGACGGAATGAAAAACTGTTTTTT. Its protein is CASRTGRNEKLFF. The V gene is TRBV7-9, the J gene TRBJ1-4; TRBD1 aligns across 7 bases. Germline CDR1 and CDR2: SEHNR and FQNEAQ (reference sequence). With V trimmed by 8 bases and J by 5 bases, 5 bases remained unmatched. This CDR3 has 13 residues.

A remark on this clonotype: A junction end diverges from the germline sequence, so it may reflect a read error. The V call is TRBV7-2, the J call TRBJ2-5, with D possibly being TRBD1 (5 bases). Per the germline V gene, CDR1 is SGHTA and CDR2 is FQGNSA. CDR3 length equals 15 residues. This CDR3 reads CASSLQSDNQEIQYF. DNA of the CDR3: TGTGCCAGCAGCCTACAGTCGGACAACCAAGAGATCCAGTACTTC.

V is TRBV28 and J is TRBJ2-7; 7 nucleotides match TRBD2. Germline-derived CDR1 and CDR2 are MDHEN and SYDVKM. V shed 5 bases and J 2 bases; nucleotides not matched to a gene: 15. The CDR3 sequence is 17 residues long. The CDR3 nucleotides read TGTGCCAGCAGTGTTACTAGCGCTCTAGGGTTTCCCTACGAGCAGTACTTC. Translating it yields CASSVTSALGFPYEQYF.

This clonotype was seen a few times. The CDR3 spells CASSERGRTTQETQYF. The CDR3 DNA sequence: TGTGCCAGCAGTGAAAGGGGCAGGACGACCCAAGAGACCCAGTACTTC. V gene TRBV6-1 combines with J gene TRBJ2-5; TRBD1 might be the D (5 bases). The V end lost 2 bases, the J end lost 1 base, and 14 bases lay between the germline ends. Germline V gene sequence: CDR1 MNHNS, CDR2 SASEGT. The CDR3 length is 16 residues.

This clonotype was detected a few times. The rearrangement links TRBV25-1 to TRBJ2-1; possibly TRBD2 for D (5 bases). The CDR3 sequence is 15 residues long. V was pared by 5 bases and J by 6 bases, with 17 bases between. CDR1 and CDR2 (germline): MGHDK, SYGVNS. This CDR3 reads CASSPNREGCNEQFF. CDR3 in DNA: TGTGCCAGCAGTCCCAACAGAGAGGGATGCAATGAGCAGTTCTTC.

Ten or more counts support this clonotype. This rearrangement joins TRBV19 to TRBJ1-2; the match to TRBD1 covers 9 bases. Germline V lookup: CDR1 LNHDA, CDR2 SQIVND (reference sequence). The CDR3 runs 16 residues. Trimming took 0 bases from V and 4 from J; bases not matched to a gene: 6. CDR3 nucleotides: TGTGCCAGTAGTATAGATGATTCGGGACAGGGCTATGGCTACACCTTC. Its protein product is CASSIDDSGQGYGYTF.

The CDR3 region is CASRRTEYEQYF. CDR3 coding DNA: TGTGCCAGCAGACGTACAGAGTACGAGCAGTACTTC. The chain carries TRBV27 and TRBJ2-7, with D unclear. This CDR3 is built from 12 residues. Germline V CDR1 and CDR2: MNHEY, SMNVEV (reference sequence). The V and J ends lost 6 bases and 4 bases respectively, with 10 bases between them.

This clonotype was picked up a small number of times. The rearrangement links TRBV19 to TRBJ2-5, with TRBD2 matching 9 bases. Trimming removed 3 bases from V and 4 bases from J; junction bases left unmatched: 9. The CDR3 is 16 amino acids. The germline CDR1 and CDR2 sequences are LNHDA and SQIVND (reference sequence). The CDR3 here is CASSMASGIYIETQYF. The CDR3 nucleotides read TGTGCCAGTAGTATGGCTAGCGGGATTTATATAGAGACCCAGTACTTC.

This clonotype occurred many times. This chain joins TRBV19 and TRBJ2-7; 13 bases align to TRBD2. The CDR3 has 15 residues. The germline CDR1 and CDR2 sequences are LNHDA and SQIVND (reference sequence). The junction had 1 base not matched to a gene; V was cut back by 3 bases and J by 2 bases. CDR3 loop: CASSIGTSGTYEQYF. The CDR3 DNA reads TGTGCCAGTAGTATTGGGACTAGCGGGACCTACGAGCAGTACTTC.

In regard to this clonotype: It is likely a read error, because the conserved phenylalanine at the end of the CDR3 is missing. The limits of the CDR3 on the DNA are not certain, so only TCRdb's listed CDR3 is given. This CDR3 reads CASSAGAG. V is TRBV9 and J is TRBJ1-5; the table assigns TRBD1, which was not confirmed against the DNA. The CDR3 has 8 residues if both end residues are counted. Germline-derived CDR1 and CDR2 are SGDLS and YYNGEE.

This clonotype has at least ten counts. This chain connects TRBV30 to TRBJ1-5, with D unclear. CDR3 size: 13 residues. CDR1 GTSNPN and CDR2 SVGIG come from the germline V gene (reference sequence). V lost 4 bases and J 3 bases, leaving 10 bases between the germline ends. CDR3 amino acids: CAWNTDSNQPQHF. The DNA for the CDR3 is TGTGCCTGGAATACGGATTCCAATCAGCCCCAGCATTTT. Full variable domain (missing parts from reference TRBV30 and TRBJ1-5): SQTIHQWPATLVQPVGSPLSLECTVEGTSNPNLYWYRQAAGRGLQLLFYSVGIGQISSEVPQNLSASRPQDRQFILSSKKLLLSDSGFYLCAWNTDSNQPQHFGDGTRLSIL.

This clonotype was counted ten times or more. The chain combines TRBV19 with TRBJ1-2; 10 nucleotides match TRBD1. The CDR3 covers 14 residues. V lost 10 bases, J lost 7 bases, and 12 bases stayed unmatched. CDR1 and CDR2 (germline): LNHDA, SQIVND (reference sequence). The CDR3 region has the DNA TGTGCCATTAGGAGGGACAGGGGCGCCGGTGGCTACACCTTC. Protein sequence: CAIRRDRGAGGYTF.

The chain links TRBV2 to TRBJ1-6, with TRBD1 matching 8 bases. J was trimmed by 9 bases and V by 1 base; bases with no gene match: 2. Germline CDR1 and CDR2: SNHLY and FYNNEI. The CDR3 extends over 14 amino acids. The CDR3 protein is CASSEGTGFSPLHF. CDR3 DNA sequence: TGTGCCAGCAGTGAAGGGACAGGGTTTTCACCCCTCCACTTT.

The CDR3 reads CASSRGLQGAQPQHF. DNA of the CDR3: TGTGCCAGCAGCCGGGGACTCCAAGGGGCTCAGCCCCAGCATTTT. The chain links TRBV7-2 to TRBJ1-5, with D possibly matching TRBD1 (5 bases). The CDR3 extends over 15 amino acids. Germline CDR1 is SGHTA and CDR2 is FQGNSA. Between the trimmed V and J ends, which lost 5 bases and 6 bases, there was a span of 17 bases. Full variable domain (rest looked up from reference TRBV7-2 and TRBJ1-5): GAGVSQSPSNKVTEKGKDVELRCDPISGHTALYWYRQSLGQGLEFLIYFQGNSAPDKSGLPSDRFSAERTGGSVSTLTIQRTQQEDSAVYLCASSRGLQGAQPQHFGDGTRLSIL.

This clonotype has ten or more counts. The chain carries TRBV4-3 and TRBJ2-7; D not resolved. Germline V gives CDR1 LGHNA, CDR2 YSLEER. The CDR3 has 14 residues. V dropped 3 bases and J dropped 6 bases, with 15 bases sitting between them. Here the CDR3 reads CASSHSARLSEQYF. The CDR3 coding sequence is TGCGCCAGCAGCCATTCAGCTCGCCTCTCCGAGCAGTACTTC.

As for this clonotype: A much more abundant neighbour one base away suggests this may be a read error. This chain links TRBV12-3 or TRBV12-4 with TRBJ2-7, with unresolved D. The ends were cut back, 2 bases at V and 2 bases at J, with 10 bases in the middle. The CDR3 is 14 residues long. This CDR3 reads CASSLPVVPYEQYF. DNA for the CDR3: TGTGCCAGCAGTTTACCGGTGGTGCCCTACGAGCAGTACTTC.

The chain employs TRBV5-8 and TRBJ2-2; D unclear. In germline, CDR1 is SGHTS, CDR2 YDEGEE. The V gene lost 4 bases and the J gene lost 4 bases, with 11 bases spanning the gap. CDR3 length equals 14 residues. The CDR3 nucleotides read TGTGCCAGCAGCCAGAAAAAGGCCACCGGGGAGCTGTTTTTT. Encoded protein: CASSQKKATGELFF.

On this clonotype: This may come from a read error, since a much larger clone is one base off. V gene TRBV5-4 combines with J gene TRBJ2-7; D ambiguous. The CDR3 consists of 13 residues. Trimming took off 4 bases at V and 0 bases at J, with 8 bases between the two ends. In germline, CDR1 is SGHNT, CDR2 YYREEE (reference sequence). CDR3 sequence (DNA): TGTGCCAGCAGCCCGGAAGGCTCCTACGAGCAGTACTTC. It translates to CASSPEGSYEQYF.

The table lists this clonotype with many counts. The chain has TRBV12-5 and TRBJ2-7; 7 nucleotides agree with TRBD2. CDR1 and CDR2 (germline): LGHNT, FRNRAP. The CDR3 extends over 15 amino acids. The trim removed 6 bases at V and 2 bases at J, leaving 10 bases unmatched. CDR3 in DNA: TGTGCTAGTGGACCCCTAGGGGAGGGAACCTACGAGCAGTACTTC. It encodes CASGPLGEGTYEQYF.

Notes on this clonotype: In this CDR3 the conserved last residue, phenylalanine or tryptophan, is missing, so a read error is likely. In nucleotides, the CDR3 is TGTGCCAGCAGTGAATCCCGGGCAGGCCAGAACTATGGCTACACCCTC. It codes for CASSESRAGQNYGYTL. The chain joins TRBV25-1 to TRBJ1-2; D gene ambiguous. There are 16 residues in the CDR3. Per the germline V gene, CDR1 is MGHDK and CDR2 is SYGVNS. V was cut by 1 base and J by 2 bases, with 14 bases left in between.

J is TRBJ2-7 and V is TRBV6-6, with 7 bases aligning to TRBD1. The CDR3 length is 15 residues. V was clipped by 6 bases and J by 3 bases; unmatched bases: 11. The germline V gene has CDR1 MNHNY and CDR2 SVGAGI (reference sequence). The CDR3 sequence: CASRRRGQDHYEQYF. CDR3 in DNA: TGTGCCAGCAGGAGACGCGGACAGGACCACTACGAGCAGTACTTC.

This clonotype was seen repeatedly, ten times or more. V and J are TRBV19 and TRBJ1-2; D unresolved. Between the trimmed V and J ends, which lost 5 bases and 4 bases, there was a span of 23 bases. The germline CDR1 and CDR2 sequences are LNHDA and SQIVND (reference sequence). The CDR3 contains 17 residues. CDR3 amino acids: CASSYTPQGFAPYGYTF. The CDR3 DNA follows: TGTGCCAGTAGTTACACCCCCCAAGGGTTTGCGCCCTATGGCTACACCTTC. The full variable domain, completed using reference TRBV19 and TRBJ1-2, is DGGITQSPKYLFRKEGQNVTLSCEQNLNHDAMYWYRQDPGQGLRLIYYSQIVNDFQKGDIAEGYSVSREKKESFPLTVTSAQKNPTAFYLCASSYTPQGFAPYGYTFGSGTRLTVV.